This T cell receptor beta chain originates from a study of T-cell reconstitution after alpha-beta-depleted transplantation in children. Regarding the study as a whole: The origin of alpha-beta T cells about two months after transplant was reportedly several hundred expanded graft clones. Among T cells one year after transplant, newly produced cells accounted for most counts and diversity.

This clonotype was recorded a few times. Its matching antigen is unknown. Germline assignment: CDR1 MNHEY and CDR2 SVGAGI. Trimming took 2 bases from V and 5 from J; bases not matched to a gene: 3. This CDR3 has 15 amino acids. A TCRbeta library incorporating unique molecular identifiers was prepared. TCRdb recomputed calls from the PCR reads with MiXCR, one row per CDR3 protein. Of a few hundred thousand distinct CDR3 sequences in the sample, around 27% were seen once. Sample: PBMCs, taken before TCRalphabeta/CD19-depleted stem cell transplant. V gene TRBV6-5 combines with J gene TRBJ1-4; the match to TRBD1 covers 9 bases. The receptor's source is a boy younger than two with Wiskott-Aldrich syndrome, due to receive a stem cell transplant. In nucleotides, the CDR3 is TGTGCCAGCAGTTACATTGGGACAGGGAATGAAAAACTGTTTTTT. It translates to CASSYIGTGNEKLFF.